Listed below are T cell receptor beta chains from one sample, sequenced in a study of OX40 agonist ivuxolimab in advanced cancers. The repertoire was sequenced with immunoSEQ multiplex PCR; TCRdb's copy has only in-frame clones and lacks some. The data show some 74,000 clones, with roughly nine tenths seen just once and 0.8% to 1.3% held by the top ten. The specimen was CD4+ or CD8+ T cells sorted from blood, collected in a trial of the OX40 agonist ivuxolimab. The receptors come from an adult with an advanced solid tumor such as melanoma, head and neck, liver or kidney cancer. Each CDR3 is given with its conserved first and last residue. D genes are given only for firm matches.

>13|TRBV19|TRBJ2-1|TRBD1
CATDRGLNNEQFF
>12|TRBV10-3|TRBJ2-7|-
CAISDGIYQQYF
>8|TRBV6-5|TRBJ1-2|-
CASLGYTF
>17|TRBV7-9|TRBJ1-4|TRBD1
CASSPGDRGATNEKLFF
>14|TRBV6-1|TRBJ1-2|-
CASSESRRTYGYTF
>16|TRBV7-9|TRBJ1-1|-
CASSLGRGGPNTEAFF
>16|TRBV19|TRBJ1-2|-
CASSSPGGAQIYGYTF
>16|TRBV27|TRBJ2-7|-
CASSPRMGAYSYEQYF
>15|TRBV2|TRBJ2-3|TRBD1
CASRWRQGRTDTQYF
>15|TRBV5-1|TRBJ2-2|-
CASSPTGQNTGELFF
>19|TRBV15|TRBJ2-7|TRBD1
CATSNRDRASTISSYEQYF
>15|TRBV7-9|TRBJ1-5|-
CASSLGSGSNQPQHF
>13|TRBV30|TRBJ1-2|-
CAWSSRGDYGYTF
>18|TRBV7-6|TRBJ2-2|TRBD1
CASSPDRGIGRGGGELFF
>15|TRBV6-6|TRBJ1-2|-
CASSPGGELYYGYTF
>12|TRBV6-6|TRBJ2-1|-
CASSSGWNEQFF
>14|TRBV4-2|TRBJ1-1|TRBD1
CASSQADRGEGAFF